The clone carrying this T cell receptor (beta chain) appeared once. This record belongs to a study of blood T cell repertoires in COVID-19. As for the study in general: Italy, Spain and the United States were the sources of the convalescent and acute COVID-19 samples. From T cells, B-cell-depleted T cells, or PBMCs came the material, which was cDNA or gDNA.

There are 12 residues in the CDR3. Germline CDR1 is SEHNR and CDR2 is FQNEAQ (reference sequence). V lost 8 bases to trimming and J lost 9 bases, with 16 bases between them. As processed by the authors: Amplification with reference gene primers provided the estimates of nucleated cell counts. Here immunoSEQ multiplex PCR was the method, and the copy in TCRdb shows in-frame clones only, minus some. The D gene and trimming were derived from the DNA, and the V and J assignments and clone size from that table. The table shows 120,000 to 150,000 clones, with more than 65% occurring only once. Sequencing was carried out using peripheral blood. The TCR comes from a human donor in a cohort sampled during active COVID-19. The chain combines TRBV7-9 with TRBJ1-1; D gene uncertain. CDR3 nucleotides: TGTGCCAGCGGTGTCGTAGGAGGGAAAGCTTTCTTT. Protein sequence: CASGVVGGKAFF.